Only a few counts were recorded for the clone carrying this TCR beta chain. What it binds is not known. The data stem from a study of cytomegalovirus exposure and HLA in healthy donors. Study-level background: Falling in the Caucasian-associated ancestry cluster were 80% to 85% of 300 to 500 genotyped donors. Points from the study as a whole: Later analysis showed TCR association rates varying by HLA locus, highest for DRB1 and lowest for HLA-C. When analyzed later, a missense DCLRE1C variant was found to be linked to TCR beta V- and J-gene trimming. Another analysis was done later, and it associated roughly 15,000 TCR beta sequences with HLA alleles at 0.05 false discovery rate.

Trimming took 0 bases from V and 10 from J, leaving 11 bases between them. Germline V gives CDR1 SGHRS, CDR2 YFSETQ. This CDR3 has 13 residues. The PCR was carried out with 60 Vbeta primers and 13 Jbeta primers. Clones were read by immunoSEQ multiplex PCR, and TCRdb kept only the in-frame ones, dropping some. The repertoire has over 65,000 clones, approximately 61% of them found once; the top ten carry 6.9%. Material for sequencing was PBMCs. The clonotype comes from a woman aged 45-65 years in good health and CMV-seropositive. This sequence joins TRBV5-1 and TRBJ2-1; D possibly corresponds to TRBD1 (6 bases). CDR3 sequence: CASSLAAGTEQFF. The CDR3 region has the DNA TGCGCCAGCAGCTTGGCCGCCGGGACAGAGCAGTTCTTC.